Listed here is a single T cell receptor (beta chain). What it binds is not known. Repertoires were generated with immunoSEQ multiplex PCR, while TCRdb's copy carries only in-frame clones and drops some. The sample carries about 2.4 million clones, 93% recorded once. This sample was taken from a study of shared clonotypes between healthy human individuals. With 3 bases removed from V and 1 base from J, the gap between germline ends came to 20 bases. The length of the CDR3 is 17 residues. Germline values: CDR1 SGHRS, CDR2 YFSETQ. Findings and caveats of the study: Sharing across four donors was highest in naive CD4 (around 5%) and lowest in memory CD8 (roughly 0.4%). How much donors shared clonotypes was expected to be affected by sequencing depth. Shared clonotypes across all four donors exceeded non-shared ones in generation probability. Sampling included only blood; tissue repertoires likely differ.

The sequenced material came from naive CD4+ T cells from PBMCs. Stated subset: CD45RA+ positively selected. The chain carries TRBV5-1 and TRBJ2-7; D might be TRBD1 or TRBD2, each matching 5 bases. The source is a man younger than 35 in good health. Some clones in this sample may be carry-over from other donors' samples. The CDR3 DNA sequence: TGCGCCAGCAGCTCGGAACCCACCGGGACGGTGTCCTACGAGCAGTACTTC. Protein product: CASSSEPTGTVSYEQYF.